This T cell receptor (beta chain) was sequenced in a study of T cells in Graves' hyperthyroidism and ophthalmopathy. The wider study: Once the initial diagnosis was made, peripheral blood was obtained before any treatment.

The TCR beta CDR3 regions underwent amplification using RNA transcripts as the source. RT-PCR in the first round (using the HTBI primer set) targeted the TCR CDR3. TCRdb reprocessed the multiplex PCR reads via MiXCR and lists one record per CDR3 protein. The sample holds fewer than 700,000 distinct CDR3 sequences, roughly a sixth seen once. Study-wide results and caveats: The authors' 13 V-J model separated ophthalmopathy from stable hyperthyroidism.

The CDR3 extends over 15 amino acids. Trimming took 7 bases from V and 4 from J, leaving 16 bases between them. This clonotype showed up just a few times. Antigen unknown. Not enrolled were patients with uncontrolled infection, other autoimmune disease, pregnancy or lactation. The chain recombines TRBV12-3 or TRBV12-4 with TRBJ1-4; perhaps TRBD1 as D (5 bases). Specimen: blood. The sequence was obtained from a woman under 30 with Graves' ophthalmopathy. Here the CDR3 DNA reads TGTGCCAGCACCAAAGGGACGGAAAGTAATGAAAAACTGTTTTTT. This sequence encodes CASTKGTESNEKLFF.